Below, 2 T cell receptor beta chains from the same sample are listed, as sequenced in a study of identical twins. Using its own MiXCR run on the 5' RACE reads, TCRdb lists one record per CDR3 protein. The sample has more than 250,000 distinct CDR3 sequences; roughly 8.6% are singletons. This same sample was also taken into another study, of yellow fever vaccine responses in identical twins.

The sample taken for sequencing was memory (CD45RO+) T cells sorted from blood. These receptors originate from a woman aged 18-29 years in good health.

This rearrangement joins TRBV6-1 to TRBJ1-5; D perhaps matches TRBD1 (5 bases). The length of the CDR3 is 18 residues. Germline V gene sequence: CDR1 MNHNS, CDR2 SASEGT. Trimming pared 6 bases from V and 6 bases from J, leaving 27 bases between. CDR3 nucleotide sequence: TGTGCCAGCAGCCGACGGGGGGAATTAGGGAATGCCGGTCAGCCCCAGCATTTT. It translates to CASSRRGELGNAGQPQHF.

This clonotype was seen at least ten times. V and J are TRBV5-1 and TRBJ1-1; D is unclear. CDR3 length: 15 residues. CDR1 is SGHRS, CDR2 YFSETQ, per germline. With 3 bases removed from V and 1 base from J, the gap between germline ends came to 13 bases. In DNA, the CDR3 is TGCGCCAGCAGCTCTGGTAGGTTGGAGAACACTGAAGCTTTCTTT. It specifies CASSSGRLENTEAFF.